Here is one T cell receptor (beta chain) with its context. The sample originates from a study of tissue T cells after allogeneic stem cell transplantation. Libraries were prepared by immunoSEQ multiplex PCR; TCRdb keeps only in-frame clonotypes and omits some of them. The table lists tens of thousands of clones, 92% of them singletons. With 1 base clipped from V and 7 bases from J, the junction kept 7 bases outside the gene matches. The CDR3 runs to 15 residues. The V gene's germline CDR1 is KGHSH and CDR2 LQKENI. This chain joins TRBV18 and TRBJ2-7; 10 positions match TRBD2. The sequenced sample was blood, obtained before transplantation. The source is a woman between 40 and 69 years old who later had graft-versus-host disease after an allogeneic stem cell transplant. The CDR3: CASSPLAGGGEEQYF. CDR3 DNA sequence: TGTGCCAGCTCACCACTAGCGGGAGGAGGGGAAGAGCAGTACTTC. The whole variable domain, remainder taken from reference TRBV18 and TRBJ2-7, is NAGVMQNPRHLVRRRGQEARLRCSPMKGHSHVYWYRQLPEEGLKFMVYLQKENIIDESGMPKERFSAEFPKEGPSILRIQQVVRGDSAAYFCASSPLAGGGEEQYFGPGTRLTVT.